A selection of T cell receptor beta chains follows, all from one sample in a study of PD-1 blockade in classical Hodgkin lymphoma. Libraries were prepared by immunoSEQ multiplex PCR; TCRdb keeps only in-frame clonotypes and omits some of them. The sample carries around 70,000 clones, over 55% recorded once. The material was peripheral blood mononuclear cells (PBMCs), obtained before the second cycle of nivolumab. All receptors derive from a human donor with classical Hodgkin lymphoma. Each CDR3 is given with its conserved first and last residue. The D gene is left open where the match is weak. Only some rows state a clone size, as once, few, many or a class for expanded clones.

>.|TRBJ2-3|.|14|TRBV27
TGTGCCAGCAGTTTAGGGTCAGGTACAGATACGCAGTATTTT
CASSLGSGTDTQYF
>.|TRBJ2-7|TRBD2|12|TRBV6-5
TGTGCCAGCCGACTAGCGGGAGGGCGTCAGTACTTC
CASRLAGGRQYF
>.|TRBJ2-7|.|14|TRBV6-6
TGTGCCAGCAGGGTGACGGCTCCCTCCTACGAGCAGTACTTC
CASRVTAPSYEQYF
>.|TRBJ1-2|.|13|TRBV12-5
TGTGCTAGTGGTTTAGGACGGTACTATGGCTACACCTTC
CASGLGRYYGYTF
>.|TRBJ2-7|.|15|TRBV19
TGTGCCAGTAGTATAGTATTCCCTCCCTCCTACGAGCAGTACTTC
CASSIVFPPSYEQYF
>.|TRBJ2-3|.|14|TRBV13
TGTGCCAGCAGCTTGACTCGGGGCGGGGATACGCAGTATTTT
CASSLTRGGDTQYF
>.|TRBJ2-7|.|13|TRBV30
TGTGCCTGGAGTGTCAGGGACTCCTACGAGCAGTACTTC
CAWSVRDSYEQYF
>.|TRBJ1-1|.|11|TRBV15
TGTGCCACCAGCAGAGGGGACCTTGCTTTCTTT
CATSRGDLAFF
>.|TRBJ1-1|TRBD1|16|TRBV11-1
TGTGCCAGCAGCTCTACAGGGGGCAGAACGAACACTGAAGCTTTCTTT
CASSSTGGRTNTEAFF
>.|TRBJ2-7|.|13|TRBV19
TGTGCCAGTAGGTCGCAGGAGGTCTACGAGCAGTACTTC
CASRSQEVYEQYF
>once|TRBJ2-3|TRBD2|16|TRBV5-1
TGCGCCAGCGGGCCCGTTGGCGGGAGGGTCCGGGATACGCAGTATTTT
CASGPVGGRVRDTQYF
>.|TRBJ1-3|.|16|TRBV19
TGTGCCAGTAGTAGGAGACAGGAAGCCTCTGGAAACACCATATATTTT
CASSRRQEASGNTIYF
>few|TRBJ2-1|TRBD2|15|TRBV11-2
TGTGCCAGCAGCATCTCTAGCGGGAGTATCTATGAGCAGTTCTTC
CASSISSGSIYEQFF
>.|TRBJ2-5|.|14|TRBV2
TGTGCCAGCAGTTACTGGGAGCGACAAGAGACCCAGTACTTC
CASSYWERQETQYF
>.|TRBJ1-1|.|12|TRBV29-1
TGCAGCGTTAAGGAGGGTGAGACTGAAGCTTTCTTT
CSVKEGETEAFF
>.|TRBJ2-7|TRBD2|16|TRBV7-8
TGTGCCAGCAGCCTAGCGGGAGTAAGGAGCTCCTACGAGCAGTACTTC
CASSLAGVRSSYEQYF
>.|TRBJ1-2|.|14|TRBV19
TGTGCCAGTAGTATATCCCCTCGGTTAACGGGCTACACCTTC
CASSISPRLTGYTF
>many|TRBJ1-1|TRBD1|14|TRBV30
TGTGCCTGGAGCGCCCCCGGACAGGGGTATGAAGCTTTCTTT
CAWSAPGQGYEAFF
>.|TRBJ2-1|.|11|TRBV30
TGTGCCTGGGTCGAGTACAATGAGCAGTTCTTC
CAWVEYNEQFF
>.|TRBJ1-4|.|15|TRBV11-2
TGTGCCAGCAGCCCGCTACAGGGTCGGGATGAAAAACTGTTTTTT
CASSPLQGRDEKLFF
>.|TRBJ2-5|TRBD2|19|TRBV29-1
TGCAGCGTTGAACGACCTCTGGGACTAGCGGGGAGGGGACGGGAGACCCAGTACTTC
CSVERPLGLAGRGRETQYF
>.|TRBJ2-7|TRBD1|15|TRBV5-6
TGTGCCAGCAGCTGGAAAGGACAGGGAATTAACGAGCAGTACTTC
CASSWKGQGINEQYF
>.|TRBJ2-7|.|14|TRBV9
TGTGCCAGCAGCGCGGGAGCCCAAATCTACGAGCAGTACTTC
CASSAGAQIYEQYF
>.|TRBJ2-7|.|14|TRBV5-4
TGTGCCAGCAGCTTGAAACCGGGTTACTACGAGCAGTACTTC
CASSLKPGYYEQYF
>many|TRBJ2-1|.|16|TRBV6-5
TGTGCCAGCAGTTCCGGAGCGGGTGACAGCTACAATGAGCAGTTCTTC
CASSSGAGDSYNEQFF
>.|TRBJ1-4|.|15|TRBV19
TGTGCCAGTAGTATGCGGTCCAGGGTGAATGAAAAACTGTTTTTT
CASSMRSRVNEKLFF
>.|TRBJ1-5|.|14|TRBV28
TGTGCCAGCACCCCTAATCAGGGGAATCAGCCCCAGCATTTT
CASTPNQGNQPQHF
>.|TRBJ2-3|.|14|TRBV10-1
TGCGCCAGCAGCAGCCAAGACCTCACAGATACGCAGTATTTT
CASSSQDLTDTQYF
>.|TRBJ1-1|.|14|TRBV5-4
TGTGCCAGCAGCTATAATGGGGGGAACACTGAAGCTTTCTTT
CASSYNGGNTEAFF
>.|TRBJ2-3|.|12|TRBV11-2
TGTGCCAGCAGCCCGTCGGCAGATACGCAGTATTTT
CASSPSADTQYF
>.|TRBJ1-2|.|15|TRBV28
TGTGCCAGCAGTAGGGGAGTGGTTGAGGGCTATGGCTACACCTTC
CASSRGVVEGYGYTF
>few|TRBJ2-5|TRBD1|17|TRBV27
TGTGCCAGCAGTCCCCTCCGGGACAGGGAATACCAAGAGACCCAGTACTTC
CASSPLRDREYQETQYF
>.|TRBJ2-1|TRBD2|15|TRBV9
TGTGCCAGCAGCGTAGTAGCGGGATCCTACAATGAGCAGTTCTTC
CASSVVAGSYNEQFF
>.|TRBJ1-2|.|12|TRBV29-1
TGCAGCGTTTTCGTAAGGGCGCGGGGCTACACCTTC
CSVFVRARGYTF
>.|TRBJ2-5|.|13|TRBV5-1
TGCGCCAGCAGCGAATTCGCTCCCGAGACCCAGTACTTC
CASSEFAPETQYF
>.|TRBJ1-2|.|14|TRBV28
TGTGCCAGCACCGCTGCGGACAGCTCTCGTGGCTACACCTTC
CASTAADSSRGYTF
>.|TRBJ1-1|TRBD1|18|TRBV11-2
TGTGCCAGCAGCTTAGCGGGTTTAAGGGGGCAGGGGAACACTGAAGCTTTCTTT
CASSLAGLRGQGNTEAFF
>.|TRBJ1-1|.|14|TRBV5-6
TGTGCCAGCAGCTTGGGGGAAATGAACACTGAAGCTTTCTTT
CASSLGEMNTEAFF
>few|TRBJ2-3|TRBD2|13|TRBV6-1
TGTGCCACCGGAGCGGGGAGGACAGATACGCAGTATTTT
CATGAGRTDTQYF
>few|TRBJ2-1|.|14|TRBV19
TGTGCCAGTAGTACTCCAGAATTTGGAAATGAGCAGTTCTTC
CASSTPEFGNEQFF
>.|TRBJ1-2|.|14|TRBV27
TGTGCCAGCAGTTTATCGGGCCCCTCCTATGGCTACACCTTC
CASSLSGPSYGYTF
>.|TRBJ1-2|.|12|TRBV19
TGTGCCAGTAGTGACGGGACCGCGATTTGCACCTTC
CASSDGTAICTF
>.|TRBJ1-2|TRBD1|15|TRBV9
TGTGCCAGCAGTAGCGTCCGACAGGGGTACTATGGCTACACCTTC
CASSSVRQGYYGYTF
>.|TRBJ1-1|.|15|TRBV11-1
TGTGCCAGCAGTTCCAATGTGATGCGGAACACTGAAGCTTTCTTT
CASSSNVMRNTEAFF
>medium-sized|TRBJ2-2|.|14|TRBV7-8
TGTGCCAGCAGCTTGTTGGGTTACACCGGGGAGCTGTTTTTT
CASSLLGYTGELFF
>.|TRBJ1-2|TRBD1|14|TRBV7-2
TGTGCCAGCAGCTTAGGGAATCCAGGGGGCGGCTACACCTTC
CASSLGNPGGGYTF
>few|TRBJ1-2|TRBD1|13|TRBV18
TGTGCCAGCTCACCCTTACAGGGGGAAGGCTACACCTTC
CASSPLQGEGYTF
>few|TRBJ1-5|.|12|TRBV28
TGTGCCAGCAGTGAGACAAATCAGCCCCAGCATTTT
CASSETNQPQHF
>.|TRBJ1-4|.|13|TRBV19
TGTGCCAGTAGCTATCTCGCACCAGAAAAACTGTTTTTT
CASSYLAPEKLFF
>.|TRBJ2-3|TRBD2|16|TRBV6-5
TGTGCCAGCAGTTACTCTGGACTAGGATCCACAGATACGCAGTATTTT
CASSYSGLGSTDTQYF
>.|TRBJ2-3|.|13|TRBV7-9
TGTGCCAGCGCACCCACCAACGAAGATACGCAGTATTTT
CASAPTNEDTQYF
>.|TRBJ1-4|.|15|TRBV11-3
TGTGCCAGCAGCTTAGAAGGAGCAACTAATGAAAAACTGTTTTTT
CASSLEGATNEKLFF
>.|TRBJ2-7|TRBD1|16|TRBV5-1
TGCGCCAGCAGAGAAAATACCGGGACAGGCTTCTACGAGCAGTACTTC
CASRENTGTGFYEQYF